Shown below are 16 T cell receptor beta chains from a single sample sequenced in a study of identical twins. From the 5' RACE reads, TCRdb called clonotypes with MiXCR, one entry per CDR3 protein. Seen here are about 660,000 distinct CDR3 sequences, roughly 8% observed once, and the top ten hold 0.75% to 1%. This sample was shared with a second study, whose subject was yellow fever vaccine responses in identical twins.

The source material was PBMCs. The receptors derive from a woman aged 18-35 years in good health.

This clonotype has a count of ten or more. V gene TRBV10-3 combines with J gene TRBJ2-2; D gene ambiguous. Germline CDR1 reads ENHRY; CDR2 reads SYGVKD. V was pared by 0 bases and J by 7 bases, with 21 bases between. The CDR3 length is 18 residues. CDR3 region: CAISESIPGPGVVGELFF. The DNA for the CDR3 is TGTGCCATCAGTGAGTCGATCCCCGGACCAGGTGTGGTCGGGGAGCTGTTTTTT.

This clonotype was observed a handful of times. This rearrangement joins TRBV6-1 to TRBJ2-7; 7 positions match TRBD2. CDR3 length: 15 amino acids. The germline CDR1 and CDR2 sequences are MNHNS and SASEGT. V was pared by 5 bases and J by 0 bases, with 7 bases of the junction left unmatched. CDR3 protein: CASSRGTKSSYEQYF. The CDR3 bases are TGTGCCAGCAGTCGGGGGACTAAGAGCTCCTACGAGCAGTACTTC.

This clonotype has a count of ten or more. The chain has TRBV24-1 and TRBJ2-1; D uncertain. The CDR3 spans 15 residues. The germline V gene has CDR1 KGHDR and CDR2 SFDVKD. The ends were cut back, 3 bases at V and 7 bases at J, with 15 bases in the middle. DNA of the CDR3: TGTGCCACCAGTGATCCCCGGACGGGTAAAAATGAGCAGTTCTTC. This codes for CATSDPRTGKNEQFF.

This clonotype was seen a few times. The chain has TRBV28 and TRBJ2-1; TRBD2 is a possible D gene (6 bases). The CDR3 totals 20 residues. V was shortened by 2 bases and J by 4 bases, with 27 bases between the two germline ends. CDR1 and CDR2 (germline): MDHEN, SYDVKM. Written as DNA, the CDR3 is TGTGCCAGCAGTTTAAGGGCCGCTTCCTCCGTCTCTAGCGATTACAATGAGCAGTTCTTC. Translated, it gives CASSLRAASSVSSDYNEQFF.

The rearrangement joins TRBV5-1 to TRBJ2-1; 7 bases align to TRBD2. The CDR3 spans 15 residues. Germline V lookup: CDR1 SGHRS, CDR2 YFSETQ. Trimming removed 1 base from V and 8 bases from J; junction bases left unmatched: 9. This CDR3 is CASSLTPDGGYEQFF. As DNA, the CDR3 is TGCGCCAGCAGCTTGACTCCAGACGGGGGGTATGAGCAGTTCTTC.

The table lists this clonotype with many counts. The V gene is TRBV7-2, the J gene TRBJ2-7, with 11 positions matching TRBD1. This CDR3 has 16 residues. V lost 2 bases to trimming and J lost 3 bases; unmatched junction nucleotides: 6. The germline gives CDR1 SGHTA, CDR2 FQGNSA. CDR3 loop: CASSLRSGTGGYEQYF. CDR3 DNA sequence: TGTGCCAGCAGCTTACGGTCCGGGACAGGGGGCTACGAGCAGTACTTC.

This clonotype showed up just a few times. J is TRBJ1-2 and V is TRBV27, with unresolved D. V was pared by 5 bases and J by 2 bases, with 9 bases between. The CDR3 is made up of 13 amino acids. Per the germline V gene, CDR1 is MNHEY and CDR2 is SMNVEV (reference sequence). CDR3 nucleotide sequence: TGTGCCAGCAGTCCACGCGTCAACTATGGCTACACCTTC. It codes for CASSPRVNYGYTF.

This chain uses TRBV28 with TRBJ2-2, with 7 bases fitting TRBD1. After removal of 6 bases from V and 7 bases from J, the junction contained 11 bases not matched to a gene. Germline CDR1 and CDR2: MDHEN and SYDVKM. This CDR3 is 15 amino acids long. DNA for the CDR3: TGTGCCAGCAGGCCGACAGGGTCCTACATCGGGGAGCTGTTTTTT. This sequence encodes CASRPTGSYIGELFF.

The CDR3 here is CSAAKPQIGTDTQYF. The CDR3 nucleotides are TGCAGTGCCGCGAAACCACAGATCGGCACAGATACGCAGTATTTT. This chain connects TRBV20-1 to TRBJ2-3; D is ambiguous. This CDR3 contains 15 residues. Germline V gene data show CDR1 as DFQATT and CDR2 as SNEGSKA (reference sequence). V lost 6 bases, J lost 1 base, and 17 bases lay in between.

The chain employs TRBV20-1 and TRBJ2-3; 8 bases align to TRBD1. The germline CDR1 and CDR2 sequences are DFQATT and SNEGSKA (reference sequence). This CDR3 spans 17 amino acids. J gave up 0 bases and V 0 bases, and 8 bases lay outside the gene matches. The CDR3 here is CSARDPRTGGSTDTQYF. The DNA for the CDR3 is TGCAGTGCTAGAGATCCCCGAACAGGGGGAAGCACAGATACGCAGTATTTT.

This clonotype has just a few counts. The chain combines TRBV24-1 with TRBJ2-3; 11 nucleotides align to TRBD2. The CDR3 loop spans 16 amino acids. V lost 3 bases, J lost 7 bases, and 8 bases stayed unmatched. Per germline, CDR1 KGHDR and CDR2 SFDVKD. The CDR3 reads CATSDPTSGGVNTQYF. In DNA, the CDR3 is TGTGCCACCAGTGATCCCACTAGCGGGGGAGTCAATACGCAGTATTTT.

This clonotype was detected only a few times. V and J are TRBV28 and TRBJ2-1; 11 bases match TRBD1. With 4 bases clipped from V and 1 base from J, the junction kept 12 bases outside the gene matches. Germline V lookup: CDR1 MDHEN, CDR2 SYDVKM. This CDR3 region has 19 residues. The DNA for the CDR3 is TGTGCCAGCAGTTCCACGGGACAGGGGGGTATAGTATCCTACAATGAGCAGTTCTTC. It is translated as CASSSTGQGGIVSYNEQFF.

This clonotype was observed at least ten times. The gene calls are TRBV6-1 and TRBJ1-6; 9 bases are a match to TRBD1. Germline V CDR1 and CDR2: MNHNS, SASEGT. V gave up 3 bases and J gave up 5 bases; unmatched junction bases: 5. The CDR3 runs to 16 residues. The CDR3 loop is CASSEGQGEDNSPLHF. In DNA form, the CDR3 reads TGTGCCAGCAGTGAGGGACAGGGAGAAGATAATTCACCCCTCCACTTT.

V usage is TRBV2 and J usage is TRBJ2-5; tentatively, D is TRBD1 (6 bases). The germline CDR1 and CDR2 sequences are SNHLY and FYNNEI. This CDR3 is built from 13 residues. V lost 5 bases, J lost 5 bases, and 12 bases lay in between. Here the CDR3 reads CASSWAGAETQYF. CDR3 in DNA: TGTGCCAGCAGTTGGGCAGGGGCCGAGACCCAGTACTTC. Looking up the rest from reference TRBV2 and TRBJ2-5 gives the full variable domain: EPEVTQTPSHQVTQMGQEVILRCVPISNHLYFYWYRQILGQKVEFLVSFYNNEISEKSEIFDDQFSVERPDGSNFTLKIRSTKLEDSAMYFCASSWAGAETQYFGPGTRLLVL.

This clonotype was seen a handful of times. The genes are TRBV12-3 or TRBV12-4 and TRBJ2-1; D remains unclear. The CDR3 covers 12 residues. Trimming shortened V by 3 bases and J by 10 bases, and 10 bases separated the two germline ends. DNA of the CDR3: TGTGCCAGCAGTTTGAATCCGACCGAGCAGTTCTTC. This gives the protein CASSLNPTEQFF.

This clonotype occurred many times. The chain recombines TRBV5-1 with TRBJ2-7, with D possibly being TRBD1 (5 bases). Germline-derived CDR1 and CDR2 are SGHRS and YFSETQ. V was clipped by 2 bases and J by 2 bases, with 11 bases between them. CDR3 length: 14 amino acids. CDR3 nucleotide sequence: TGCGCCAGCAGCTTTGAAGGGGCTCCCTACGAGCAGTACTTC. Protein sequence: CASSFEGAPYEQYF.